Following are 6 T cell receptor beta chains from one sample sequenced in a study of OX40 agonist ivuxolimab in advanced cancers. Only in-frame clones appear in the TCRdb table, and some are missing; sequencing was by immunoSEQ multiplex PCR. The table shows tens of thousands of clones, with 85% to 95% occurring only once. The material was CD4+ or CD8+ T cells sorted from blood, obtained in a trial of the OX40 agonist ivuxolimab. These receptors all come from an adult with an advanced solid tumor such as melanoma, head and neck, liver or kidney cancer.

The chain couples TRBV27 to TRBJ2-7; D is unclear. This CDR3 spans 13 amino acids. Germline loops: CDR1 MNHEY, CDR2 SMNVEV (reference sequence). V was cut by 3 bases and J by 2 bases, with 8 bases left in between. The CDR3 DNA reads TGTGCCAGCAGTTTCAGCCCAACCTACGAGCAGTACTTC. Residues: CASSFSPTYEQYF.

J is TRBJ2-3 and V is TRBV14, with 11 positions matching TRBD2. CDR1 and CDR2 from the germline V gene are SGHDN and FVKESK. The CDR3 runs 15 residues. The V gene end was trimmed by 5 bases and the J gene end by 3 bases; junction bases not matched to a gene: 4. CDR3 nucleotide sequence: TGTGCCAGCAGCTGGCTAGCGGGAGGTACAGATACGCAGTATTTT. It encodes CASSWLAGGTDTQYF.

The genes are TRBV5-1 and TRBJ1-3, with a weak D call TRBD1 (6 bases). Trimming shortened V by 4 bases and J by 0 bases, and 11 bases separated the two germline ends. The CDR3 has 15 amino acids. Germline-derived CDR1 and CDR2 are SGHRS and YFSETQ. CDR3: CASSVEQGSGNTIYF. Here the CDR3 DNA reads TGCGCCAGCAGCGTCGAACAGGGCTCTGGAAACACCATATATTTT.

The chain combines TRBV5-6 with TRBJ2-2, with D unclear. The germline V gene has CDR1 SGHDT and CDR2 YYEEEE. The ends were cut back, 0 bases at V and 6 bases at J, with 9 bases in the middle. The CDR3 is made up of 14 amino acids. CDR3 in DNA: TGTGCCAGCAGCTTGGCCGACGATCCCGGGGAGCTGTTTTTT. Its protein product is CASSLADDPGELFF.

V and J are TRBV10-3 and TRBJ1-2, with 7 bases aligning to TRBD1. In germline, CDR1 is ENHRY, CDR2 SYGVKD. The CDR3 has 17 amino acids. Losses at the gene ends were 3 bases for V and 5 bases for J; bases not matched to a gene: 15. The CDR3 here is CAISDGQGDGAIYGYTF. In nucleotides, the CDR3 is TGTGCCATCAGTGATGGGCAGGGGGATGGGGCAATATATGGCTACACCTTC.

The CDR3 region has the DNA TGTGCCAGCCCCGGGACTAGCGGGAGAGGGGGTTCGGGCGAGCAGTTCTTC. Translated, it gives CASPGTSGRGGSGEQFF. This rearrangement joins TRBV2 to TRBJ2-1; 14 bases match TRBD2. The V and J ends lost 8 bases and 10 bases, in that order; junction bases with no gene match: 16. The CDR3 length is 17 residues. Germline V lookup: CDR1 SNHLY, CDR2 FYNNEI.